This TCR beta chain was sequenced during a study of blood T cell repertoires in COVID-19. For the study at large: The samples span acute and convalescent COVID-19 from the United States, Italy and Spain.

Per the original methods: Amplification of reference gene primers provided the estimated nucleated cell counts. Some clones are missing from TCRdb's copy, which holds only in-frame ones; the method was immunoSEQ multiplex PCR. V, J and clone size are taken as reported in that table, and D and trimming were inferred from the DNA itself. The table has over 300,000 clones, roughly 85% seen once. Sequencing was done on a sample of PBMCs or T cells enriched from blood (not recorded which). The sequence derives from a man aged 25 to 45 who had recovered from COVID-19.

DNA for the CDR3: TGTGCCACAGGGGTCGGGACAGATTTCTATGGCTACACCTTC. Translation gives CATGVGTDFYGYTF. V usage is TRBV7-9 and J usage is TRBJ1-2, with 7 bases that match TRBD1. CDR3 length: 14 residues. The V gene's germline CDR1 is SEHNR and CDR2 FQNEAQ (reference sequence). The trim removed 10 bases at V and 4 bases at J, leaving 12 bases unmatched.